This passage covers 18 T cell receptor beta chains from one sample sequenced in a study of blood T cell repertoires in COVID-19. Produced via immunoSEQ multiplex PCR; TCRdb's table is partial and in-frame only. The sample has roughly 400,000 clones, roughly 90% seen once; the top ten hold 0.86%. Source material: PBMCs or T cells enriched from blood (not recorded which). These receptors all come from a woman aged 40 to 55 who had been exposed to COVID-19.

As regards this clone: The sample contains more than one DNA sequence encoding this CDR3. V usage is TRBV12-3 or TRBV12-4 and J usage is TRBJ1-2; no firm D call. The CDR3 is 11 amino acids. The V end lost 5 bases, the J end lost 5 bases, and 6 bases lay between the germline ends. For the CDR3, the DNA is TGTGCCAGCAGTCCGGGGTATGGCTACACCTTC. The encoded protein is CASSPGYGYTF.

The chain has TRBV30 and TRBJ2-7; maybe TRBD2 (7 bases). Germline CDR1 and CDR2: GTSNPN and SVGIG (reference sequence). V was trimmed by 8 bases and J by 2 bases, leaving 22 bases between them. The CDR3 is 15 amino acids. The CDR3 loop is CAGRNRGRGTYEQYF. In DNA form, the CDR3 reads TGTGCCGGGCGAAACCGGGGGAGGGGGACCTACGAGCAGTACTTC.

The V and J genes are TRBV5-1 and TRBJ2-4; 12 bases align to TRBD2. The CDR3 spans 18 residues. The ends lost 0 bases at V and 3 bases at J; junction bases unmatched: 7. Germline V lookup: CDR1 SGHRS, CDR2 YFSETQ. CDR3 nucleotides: TGCGCCAGCAGCTTGGGGTCTAGCGGGAGGGGTGACAAAAACATTCAGTACTTC. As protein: CASSLGSSGRGDKNIQYF.

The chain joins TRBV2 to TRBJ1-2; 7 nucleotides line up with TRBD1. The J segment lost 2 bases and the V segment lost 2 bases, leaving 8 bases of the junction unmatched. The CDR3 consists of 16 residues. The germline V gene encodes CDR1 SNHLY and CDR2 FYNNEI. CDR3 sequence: CASSELYVDRNYGYTF. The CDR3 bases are TGTGCCAGCAGTGAATTGTATGTGGACAGGAACTATGGCTACACCTTC.

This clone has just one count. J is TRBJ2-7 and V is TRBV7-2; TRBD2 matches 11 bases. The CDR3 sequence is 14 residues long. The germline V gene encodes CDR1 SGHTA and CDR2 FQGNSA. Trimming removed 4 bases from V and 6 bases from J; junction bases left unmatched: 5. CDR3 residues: CASSSSGGRAEQYF. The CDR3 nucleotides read TGTGCCAGCAGCTCTAGCGGGGGGAGAGCCGAGCAGTACTTC.

This CDR3 is CAWSGWNSGSLQETQYF. The CDR3 nucleotides read TGTGCCTGGAGTGGGTGGAATAGCGGGAGCCTCCAAGAGACCCAGTACTTC. This chain links TRBV30 with TRBJ2-5; 9 bases map to TRBD2. Germline V gene sequence: CDR1 GTSNPN, CDR2 SVGIG (reference sequence). This CDR3 has 17 residues. V shed 1 base and J 1 base; nucleotides not matched to a gene: 10.

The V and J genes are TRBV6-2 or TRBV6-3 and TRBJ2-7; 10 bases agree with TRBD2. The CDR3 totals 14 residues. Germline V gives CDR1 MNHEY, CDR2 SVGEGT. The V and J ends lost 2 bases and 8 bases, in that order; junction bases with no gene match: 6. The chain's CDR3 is CASSYASGSNKQYF. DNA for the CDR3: TGTGCCAGCAGTTACGCTAGCGGGAGTAACAAGCAGTACTTC.

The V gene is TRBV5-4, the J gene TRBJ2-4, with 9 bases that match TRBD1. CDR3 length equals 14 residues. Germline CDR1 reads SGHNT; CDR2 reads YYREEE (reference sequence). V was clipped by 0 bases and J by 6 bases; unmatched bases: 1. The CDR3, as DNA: TGTGCCAGCAGCTTGGGACAGGGGGTAAACATTCAGTACTTC. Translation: CASSLGQGVNIQYF.

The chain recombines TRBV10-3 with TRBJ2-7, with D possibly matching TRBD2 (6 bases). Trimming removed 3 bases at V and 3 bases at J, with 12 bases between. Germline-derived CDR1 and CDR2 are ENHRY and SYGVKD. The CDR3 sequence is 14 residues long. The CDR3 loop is CAISDGLASYEQYF. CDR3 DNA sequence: TGTGCCATCAGTGATGGTCTAGCGAGCTACGAGCAGTACTTC.

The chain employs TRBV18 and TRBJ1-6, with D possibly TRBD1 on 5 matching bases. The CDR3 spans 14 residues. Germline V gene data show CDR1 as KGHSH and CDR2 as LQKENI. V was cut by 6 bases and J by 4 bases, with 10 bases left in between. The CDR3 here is CASSSGTYNSPLHF. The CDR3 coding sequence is TGTGCCAGCTCGTCCGGGACTTATAATTCACCCCTCCACTTT.

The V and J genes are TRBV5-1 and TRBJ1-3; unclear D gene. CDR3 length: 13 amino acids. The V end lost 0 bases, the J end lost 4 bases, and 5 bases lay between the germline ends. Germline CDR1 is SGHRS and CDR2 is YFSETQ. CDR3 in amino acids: CASSLEQGNTIYF. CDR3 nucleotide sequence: TGCGCCAGCAGCTTGGAACAAGGAAACACCATATATTTT.

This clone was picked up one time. CDR3 amino acids: CASSILQGSGYTF. The CDR3 DNA reads as TGTGCCAGTAGTATATTACAGGGATCCGGCTACACCTTC. The genes are TRBV19 and TRBJ1-2; D is possibly TRBD1 (6 bases). Trimming pared 2 bases from V and 8 bases from J, leaving 12 bases between. The CDR3 covers 13 residues. Germline CDR1 LNHDA, CDR2 SQIVND (reference sequence). Full variable domain (remainder filled in from reference TRBV19 and TRBJ1-2): DGGITQSPKYLFRKEGQNVTLSCEQNLNHDAMYWYRQDPGQGLRLIYYSQIVNDFQKGDIAEGYSVSREKKESFPLTVTSAQKNPTAFYLCASSILQGSGYTFGSGTRLTVV.

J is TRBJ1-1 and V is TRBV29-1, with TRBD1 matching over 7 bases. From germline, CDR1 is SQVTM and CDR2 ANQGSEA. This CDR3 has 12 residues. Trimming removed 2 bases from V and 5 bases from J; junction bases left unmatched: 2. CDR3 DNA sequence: TGCAGCGTTGAACAGGGGGTGACTGAAGCTTTCTTT. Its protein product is CSVEQGVTEAFF. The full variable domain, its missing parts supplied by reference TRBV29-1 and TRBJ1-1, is SAVISQKPSRDICQRGTSLTIQCQVDSQVTMMFWYRQQPGQSLTLIATANQGSEATYESGFVIDKFPISRPNLTFSTLTVSNMSPEDSSIYLCSVEQGVTEAFFGQGTRLTVV.

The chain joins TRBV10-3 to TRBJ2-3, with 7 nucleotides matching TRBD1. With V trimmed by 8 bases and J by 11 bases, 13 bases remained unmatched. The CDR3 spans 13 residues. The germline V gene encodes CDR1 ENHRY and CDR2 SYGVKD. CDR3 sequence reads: CAILMTGTVKQYF. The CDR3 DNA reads TGTGCCATCCTAATGACCGGGACAGTAAAGCAGTATTTT.

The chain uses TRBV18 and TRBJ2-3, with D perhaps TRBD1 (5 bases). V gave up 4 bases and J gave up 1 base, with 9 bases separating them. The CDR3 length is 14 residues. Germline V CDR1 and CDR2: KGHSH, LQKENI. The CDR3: CASSRVGGTDTQYF. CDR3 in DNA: TGTGCCAGCTCACGTGTAGGGGGCACAGATACGCAGTATTTT.

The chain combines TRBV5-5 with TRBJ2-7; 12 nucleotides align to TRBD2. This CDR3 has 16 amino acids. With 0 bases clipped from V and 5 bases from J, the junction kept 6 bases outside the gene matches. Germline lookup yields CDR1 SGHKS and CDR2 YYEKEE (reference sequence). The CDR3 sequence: CASSLGLAGGSNEQYF. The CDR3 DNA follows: TGTGCCAGCAGCTTGGGCCTAGCGGGAGGGTCTAACGAGCAGTACTTC. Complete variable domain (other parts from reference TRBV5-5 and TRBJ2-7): DAGVTQSPTHLIKTRGQQVTLRCSPISGHKSVSWYQQVLGQGPQFIFQYYEKEERGRGNFPDRFSARQFPNYSSELNVNALLLGDSALYLCASSLGLAGGSNEQYFGPGTRLTVT.

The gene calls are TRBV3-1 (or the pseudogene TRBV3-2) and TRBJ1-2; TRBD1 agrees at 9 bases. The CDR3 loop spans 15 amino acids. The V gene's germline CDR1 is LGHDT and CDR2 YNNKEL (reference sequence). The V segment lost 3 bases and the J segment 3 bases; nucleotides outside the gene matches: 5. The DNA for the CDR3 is TGTGCCAGCAGCCAGCCGGGACAGGGAGACTATGGCTACACCTTC. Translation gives CASSQPGQGDYGYTF.

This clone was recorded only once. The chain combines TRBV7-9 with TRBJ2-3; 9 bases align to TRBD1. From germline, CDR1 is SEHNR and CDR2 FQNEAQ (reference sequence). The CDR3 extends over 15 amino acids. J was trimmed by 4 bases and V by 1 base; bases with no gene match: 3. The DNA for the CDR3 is TGTGCCAGCAGCTTAGGGGACAGGGTCGCAGATACGCAGTATTTT. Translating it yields CASSLGDRVADTQYF.